These 20 T cell receptor beta chains were all obtained from the same sample, sequenced in a study of CD8 T cells in Susac syndrome. RNA, at roughly 0.5 to 1 ug, was reverse transcribed with random hexamers. TCRdb called the immunoSEQ multiplex PCR reads again in MiXCR, with one record for every CDR3 protein. The data contain around 120,000 distinct CDR3 sequences, about 94% of them singletons. Sequences were obtained from CD4+ T cells from PBMCs. The receptors derive from a human donor with multiple sclerosis.

V and J are TRBV6-2 or TRBV6-3 and TRBJ1-4; tentatively, D is TRBD1 (5 bases). Germline lookup yields CDR1 MNHEY and CDR2 SVGEGT. The CDR3 is 15 residues long. The V and J ends lost 0 bases and 6 bases respectively, with 11 bases between them. The DNA for the CDR3 is TGTGCCAGCAGTTACTCGACGGACATCGATGAAAAACTGTTTTTT. This gives the protein CASSYSTDIDEKLFF.

The chain employs TRBV20-1 and TRBJ1-4; tentatively, D is TRBD1 (5 bases). Germline CDR1 and CDR2: DFQATT and SNEGSKA (reference sequence). Trimming cost V 0 bases and J 8 bases, with 10 bases left between them. The CDR3 runs to 13 residues. This CDR3 is CSARDQRGEKLFF. CDR3 nucleotide sequence: TGCAGTGCTAGAGATCAAAGGGGCGAAAAACTGTTTTTT.

The chain uses TRBV27 and TRBJ1-5; D unclear. Deletions cut 2 bases from V and 6 bases from J, with 5 bases between. Germline V CDR1 and CDR2: MNHEY, SMNVEV (reference sequence). The CDR3 sequence is 12 residues long. The CDR3 sequence: CASSLVGQPQHF. Here the CDR3 DNA reads TGTGCCAGCAGTTTAGTAGGTCAGCCCCAGCATTTT.

The chain joins TRBV30 to TRBJ1-2, with 10 positions matching TRBD1. CDR3 length: 13 amino acids. Looked up from germline, CDR1 is GTSNPN and CDR2 is SVGIG (reference sequence). The V and J ends lost 2 bases and 13 bases, in that order; junction bases with no gene match: 10. CDR3 bases: TGTGCCTGGAGTCCCCGGACAGGGGGGGGTCTCACCTTC. Amino acids: CAWSPRTGGGLTF.

J is TRBJ1-2 and V is TRBV12-3 or TRBV12-4; D not resolved. V dropped 4 bases and J dropped 2 bases, with 8 bases sitting between them. The CDR3 sequence is 13 residues long. The CDR3 reads CASSSGLNYGYTF. In DNA form, the CDR3 reads TGTGCCAGCAGTTCAGGACTGAACTATGGCTACACCTTC.

The chain is built from TRBV14 and TRBJ1-2; TRBD1 is a possible D gene (5 bases). With 1 base removed from V and 4 bases from J, the gap between germline ends came to 7 bases. The CDR3 totals 13 residues. Germline lookup yields CDR1 SGHDN and CDR2 FVKESK. The DNA for the CDR3 is TGTGCCAGCAGCCAAGGACAGTCCTATGGCTACACCTTC. Translation gives CASSQGQSYGYTF. The full variable domain, rest sourced from reference TRBV14 and TRBJ1-2, is EAGVTQFPSHSVIEKGQTVTLRCDPISGHDNLYWYRRVMGKEIKFLLHFVKESKQDESGMPNNRFLAERTGGTYSTLKVQPAELEDSGVYFCASSQGQSYGYTFGSGTRLTVV.

The genes are TRBV4-3 and TRBJ2-7; tentative D call: TRBD1 (5 bases). V was clipped by 1 base and J by 2 bases, with 15 bases between them. The CDR3 has 16 residues. Germline V gene sequence: CDR1 LGHNA, CDR2 YSLEER. The CDR3 coding sequence is TGCGCCAGCAGCCAAGGGGCAGGGTTAAGCACCTACGAGCAGTACTTC. Residues: CASSQGAGLSTYEQYF.

This chain links TRBV6-2 or TRBV6-3 with TRBJ1-2; 7 bases are shared with TRBD1. CDR1 and CDR2 from the germline V gene are MNHEY and SVGEGT. With 2 bases clipped from V and 4 bases from J, the junction kept 10 bases outside the gene matches. There are 16 residues in the CDR3. This CDR3 reads CASSYDRAERGYGYTF. In DNA, the CDR3 is TGTGCCAGCAGTTACGACAGGGCCGAGCGGGGCTATGGCTACACCTTC.

V and J are TRBV2 and TRBJ1-1; a weak D match, TRBD1 (5 bases). Germline CDR1 and CDR2: SNHLY and FYNNEI. V gave up 4 bases and J gave up 5 bases, with 14 bases separating them. This CDR3 contains 14 residues. CDR3 loop: CASSGVEGRTEAFF. Here the CDR3 DNA reads TGTGCCAGCAGTGGGGTGGAGGGGAGGACTGAAGCTTTCTTT.

V gene TRBV5-1 combines with J gene TRBJ1-3, with D possibly TRBD1 on 5 matching bases. The germline V and J ends were trimmed by 5 bases and 1 base, with 19 bases remaining between them. This CDR3 is built from 17 residues. Germline CDR1 is SGHRS and CDR2 is YFSETQ. CDR3 bases: TGCGCCAGCAGACTGGACCTAGAAGGGGCTTCTGGAAACACCATATATTTT. It yields the protein CASRLDLEGASGNTIYF.

The chain recombines TRBV29-1 with TRBJ1-2; TRBD1 aligns across 9 bases. V trimming: 6 bases; J trimming: 4 bases; junction bases outside the gene matches: 9. This CDR3 is 14 amino acids long. Per germline, CDR1 SQVTM and CDR2 ANQGSEA. CDR3 residues: CSVPGTGRAYGYTF. CDR3 DNA: TGCAGCGTCCCCGGGACAGGGCGGGCCTATGGCTACACCTTC.

V and J are TRBV6-6 and TRBJ2-6; no definite D call. Trimming left V 8 bases short and J 1 base short, with 6 bases between. This CDR3 is 13 amino acids long. Germline values: CDR1 MNHNY, CDR2 SVGAGI (reference sequence). The CDR3 sequence is CASYKSGANVLTF. The CDR3 region has the DNA TGTGCCAGCTATAAATCTGGGGCCAACGTCCTGACTTTC.

V is TRBV12-3 or TRBV12-4 and J is TRBJ1-5, with 9 nucleotides matching TRBD1. CDR3 length: 14 residues. V dropped 5 bases and J dropped 2; count of bases not matched to a gene: 1. The CDR3 region is CASSRQGGNQPQHF. CDR3 coding DNA: TGTGCCAGCAGTAGACAGGGGGGCAATCAGCCCCAGCATTTT.

V is TRBV12-3 or TRBV12-4 and J is TRBJ2-5; 14 bases map to TRBD2. The CDR3 spans 15 residues. The V and J ends lost 5 bases and 3 bases, in that order; junction bases with no gene match: 2. The CDR3 loop is CASSPTSGREETQYF. CDR3 sequence (DNA): TGTGCCAGCAGTCCGACTAGCGGGAGGGAAGAGACCCAGTACTTC.

This clonotype was found a few times. The J gene is TRBJ2-1, the V gene TRBV6-6; 10 bases are shared with TRBD2. Trimming cost V 0 bases and J 5 bases; bases outside gene matches: 1. The CDR3 consists of 15 residues. Germline V CDR1 and CDR2: MNHNY, SVGAGI (reference sequence). The CDR3 reads CASSYSTSGNNEQFF. In DNA form, the CDR3 reads TGTGCCAGCAGTTACTCTACTAGCGGGAACAATGAGCAGTTCTTC.

V and J are TRBV9 and TRBJ1-2; tentative D call: TRBD1 (6 bases). Per germline, CDR1 SGDLS and CDR2 YYNGEE. The germline V and J ends were trimmed by 2 bases and 10 bases, with 24 bases remaining between them. The CDR3 loop spans 16 amino acids. The CDR3, as DNA: TGTGCCAGCAGCGTTCCGGGGGCAAGTGGGGCGTGGTCCTACACCTTC. Residues: CASSVPGASGAWSYTF.

The rearrangement links TRBV6-2 or TRBV6-3 to TRBJ2-1; maybe TRBD2 (5 bases). CDR3 length: 14 residues. The V and J ends lost 7 bases and 7 bases respectively, with 17 bases between them. Germline loops: CDR1 MNHEY, CDR2 SVGEGT. DNA for the CDR3: TGTGCCAGCAAGGTCGCCTTCCGCGGGAATGAGCAGTTCTTC. It encodes CASKVAFRGNEQFF.

CDR3: CSVDDRAEGYTF. For the CDR3, the DNA is TGCAGCGTCGACGACAGGGCCGAAGGCTACACCTTC. The chain has TRBV29-1 and TRBJ1-2; 7 bases line up with TRBD1. V lost 6 bases to trimming and J lost 8 bases; unmatched junction nucleotides: 9. Per germline, CDR1 SQVTM and CDR2 ANQGSEA. The CDR3 contains 12 residues. The full variable domain, completed using reference TRBV29-1 and TRBJ1-2, is SAVISQKPSRDICQRGTSLTIQCQVDSQVTMMFWYRQQPGQSLTLIATANQGSEATYESGFVIDKFPISRPNLTFSTLTVSNMSPEDSSIYLCSVDDRAEGYTFGSGTRLTVV.

The chain carries TRBV7-6 and TRBJ1-1; D uncertain. CDR3 size: 13 residues. Looked up from germline, CDR1 is SGHVS and CDR2 is FNYEAQ. Trimming removed 5 bases from V and 11 bases from J, with 18 bases in between. Here the CDR3 DNA reads TGTGCCAGCAGCCCAACTGGACCCCCTGGGGCTTTCTTT. Translating it yields CASSPTGPPGAFF.

The chain combines TRBV7-6 with TRBJ2-5; 7 bases fit TRBD2. The CDR3 runs to 16 residues. The J segment lost 5 bases and the V segment lost 4 bases, leaving 13 bases of the junction unmatched. CDR1 and CDR2 (germline): SGHVS, FNYEAQ. CDR3 protein: CASSSPWREGLETQYF. The CDR3, as DNA: TGTGCCAGCAGCTCGCCTTGGAGGGAGGGCCTGGAGACCCAGTACTTC.